These 2 T cell receptor beta chains were sequenced from one sample in a study of shared clonotypes between healthy human individuals (dated by TCRdb to about 2020). The method was the immunoSEQ multiplex PCR assay. The immuneACCESS repertoire file appears here via TCRdb, limited to in-frame rearrangements. These files lack a portion of the clones; in checked studies, under half of the deficit traces to unresolved V genes, and the cause of the others is not known. The sample table records a few million clones; around nine tenths of these occur just once. The ten largest clones add up to 0.13% to 0.15% of the sample. The sequenced sample consisted of naive CD4+ T cells sorted from blood. Interpreted using the paper, the cell subset or site label stands for: CD45RA+ positively selected. These receptors were taken from a young man in good health.

The rearrangement links TRBV6-6 to TRBJ2-7; no clear D. CDR1 MNHNY and CDR2 SVGAGI come from the germline V gene (reference sequence). Trimming removed 2 bases from V and 7 bases from J, with 15 bases in between. The length of the CDR3 is 14 residues. CDR3: CASSYPRHSEEQYF. For the CDR3, the DNA is TGTGCCAGCAGTTACCCCCGGCACTCTGAGGAGCAGTACTTC.

The V and J genes are TRBV5-1 and TRBJ2-3; TRBD2 aligns across 8 bases. Germline CDR1 is SGHRS and CDR2 is YFSETQ. CDR3 length: 16 amino acids. The V segment lost 0 bases and the J segment 0 bases; nucleotides outside the gene matches: 3. The CDR3: CASSLEGGGSTDTQYF. The CDR3 nucleotides read TGCGCCAGCAGCTTGGAGGGCGGGGGGAGCACAGATACGCAGTATTTT. Combining the CDR3 with reference TRBV5-1 and TRBJ2-3 gives the whole variable domain KAGVTQTPRYLIKTRGQQVTLSCSPISGHRSVSWYQQTPGQGLQFLFEYFSETQRNKGNFPGRFSGRQFSNSRSEMNVSTLELGDSALYLCASSLEGGGSTDTQYFGPGTRLTVL.